The 9 T cell receptor beta chains below were found in one sample sequenced in a study of blood T cell repertoires in COVID-19. Measured with immunoSEQ multiplex PCR; TCRdb has only the in-frame clones, and not every one. The table shows 130,000 to 150,000 clones, with 80% to 90% occurring only once. The source material was peripheral blood. These receptors all come from a woman aged 45-65 years with active or convalescent COVID-19.

The V gene is TRBV4-3, the J gene TRBJ2-1; 12 positions agree with TRBD2. CDR1 and CDR2 from the germline V gene are LGHNA and YSLEER. CDR3 size: 16 residues. The trim removed 1 base at V and 7 bases at J, leaving 5 bases unmatched. The CDR3 sequence is CASSQGVGTSGNEQFF. The DNA for the CDR3 is TGCGCCAGCAGCCAAGGCGTTGGGACTAGCGGGAATGAGCAGTTCTTC.

The J gene is TRBJ2-7, the V gene TRBV10-3; 7 nucleotides match TRBD1. Germline V lookup: CDR1 ENHRY, CDR2 SYGVKD. V was clipped by 4 bases and J by 4 bases; unmatched bases: 4. The CDR3 is made up of 13 amino acids. The chain's CDR3 is CAISAGGDYEQYF. DNA for the CDR3: TGTGCCATCAGTGCAGGGGGAGATTACGAGCAGTACTTC.

The chain couples TRBV2 to TRBJ2-1, with 11 positions matching TRBD1. Trimming removed 3 bases from V and 6 bases from J; junction bases left unmatched: 7. CDR1 is SNHLY, CDR2 FYNNEI, per germline. This CDR3 has 16 amino acids. The CDR3 bases are TGTGCCAGCAGTGATACCGGGACAGGGGGTCGCAATGAGCAGTTCTTC. It yields the protein CASSDTGTGGRNEQFF.

J is TRBJ1-1 and V is TRBV19; TRBD1 aligns across 7 bases. After removal of 3 bases from V and 3 bases from J, the junction contained 7 bases not matched to a gene. This CDR3 region has 15 residues. Per the germline V gene, CDR1 is LNHDA and CDR2 is SQIVND (reference sequence). For the CDR3, the DNA is TGTGCCAGTAGTATGAGGGGGCTTTTGGACACTGAAGCTTTCTTT. This sequence encodes CASSMRGLLDTEAFF.

The chain has TRBV5-1 and TRBJ1-6; D remains unclear. The ends were cut back, 2 bases at V and 9 bases at J, with 12 bases in the middle. This CDR3 has 14 residues. Germline CDR1 SGHRS, CDR2 YFSETQ. The CDR3 sequence: CASSLGGKGSPLHF. Here the CDR3 DNA reads TGCGCCAGCAGCTTAGGAGGGAAGGGTTCACCCCTCCACTTT.

V usage is TRBV6-5 and J usage is TRBJ2-7; D gene unclear. V lost 5 bases and J 4 bases, leaving 6 bases between the germline ends. The CDR3 length is 11 residues. Looked up from germline, CDR1 is MNHEY and CDR2 is SVGAGI. The CDR3 DNA follows: TGTGCCAGCAGTCGCTATTACGAGCAGTACTTC. Translating gives CASSRYYEQYF.

The gene calls are TRBV28 and TRBJ2-7, with 9 bases matching TRBD1. The CDR3 is 15 amino acids. J lost 2 bases, V lost 6 bases, and 8 bases had no gene match. The germline CDR1 and CDR2 sequences are MDHEN and SYDVKM. This CDR3 is CASRGDRVSTYEQYF. CDR3 nucleotide sequence: TGTGCCAGCAGGGGGGACAGGGTTAGTACCTACGAGCAGTACTTC.

This sequence joins TRBV5-1 and TRBJ1-1; D not certain. In germline, CDR1 is SGHRS, CDR2 YFSETQ. The CDR3 contains 16 residues. V dropped 0 bases and J dropped 1 base, with 13 bases sitting between them. This chain's CDR3 is CASSLASTQWNTEAFF. The CDR3 DNA follows: TGCGCCAGCAGCTTGGCATCCACACAGTGGAACACTGAAGCTTTCTTT.

J is TRBJ2-7 and V is TRBV6-6; D might be TRBD2 (6 bases). The CDR3 runs 14 residues. V was cut by 4 bases and J by 2 bases, with 12 bases left in between. In germline, CDR1 is MNHNY, CDR2 SVGAGI (reference sequence). The CDR3 coding sequence is TGTGCCAGCAGTTTGGGCGCGGGACCCTACGAGCAGTACTTC. It yields the protein CASSLGAGPYEQYF.